The present T cell receptor (beta chain) was sequenced within a study of blood T cells in healthy people across ages. The CDR3 consists of 16 residues. Germline V lookup: CDR1 SGHRS, CDR2 YFSETQ. The V gene end was trimmed by 4 bases and the J gene end by 4 bases; junction bases not matched to a gene: 6. This clonotype was detected ten times or more. Sample-barcoded 5' priming and a J-beta primer mix drove a second PCR of 7 to 11 cycles. A single record per CDR3 protein comes from TCRdb applying MiXCR to the 5' RACE reads. The table lists around 650,000 distinct CDR3 sequences, less than 40% of them singletons.

The source of this sequence is a woman aged 80 or over in good health. The chain is built from TRBV5-1 and TRBJ2-1, with TRBD2 identical over 12 bases. Input material: blood. CDR3 DNA sequence: TGCGCCAGCAGCGCATTAACTAGCGGGGGGTACAATGAGCAGTTCTTC. It codes for CASSALTSGGYNEQFF. Full variable domain (outside the CDR3, taken from reference TRBV5-1 and TRBJ2-1): KAGVTQTPRYLIKTRGQQVTLSCSPISGHRSVSWYQQTPGQGLQFLFEYFSETQRNKGNFPGRFSGRQFSNSRSEMNVSTLELGDSALYLCASSALTSGGYNEQFFGPGTRLTVL.